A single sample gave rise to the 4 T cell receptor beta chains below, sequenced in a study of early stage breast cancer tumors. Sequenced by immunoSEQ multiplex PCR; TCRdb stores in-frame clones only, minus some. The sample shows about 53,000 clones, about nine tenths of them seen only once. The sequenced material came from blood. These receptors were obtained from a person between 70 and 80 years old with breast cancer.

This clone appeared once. CDR3 region: CASSIFRTGAEETQYF. In DNA, the CDR3 is TGTGCCAGTAGTATCTTTAGGACAGGGGCGGAAGAGACCCAGTACTTC. The rearrangement joins TRBV19 to TRBJ2-5, with 9 positions matching TRBD1. This CDR3 region has 16 residues. Losses at the gene ends were 3 bases for V and 3 bases for J; bases not matched to a gene: 8. Germline CDR1 reads LNHDA; CDR2 reads SQIVND (reference sequence).

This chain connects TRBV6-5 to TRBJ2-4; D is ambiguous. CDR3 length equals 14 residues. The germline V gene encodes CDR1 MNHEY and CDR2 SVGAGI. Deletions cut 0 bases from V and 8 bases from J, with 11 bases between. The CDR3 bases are TGTGCCAGCAGTTACTCGTCATCCCCCCACATTCAGTACTTC. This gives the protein CASSYSSSPHIQYF.

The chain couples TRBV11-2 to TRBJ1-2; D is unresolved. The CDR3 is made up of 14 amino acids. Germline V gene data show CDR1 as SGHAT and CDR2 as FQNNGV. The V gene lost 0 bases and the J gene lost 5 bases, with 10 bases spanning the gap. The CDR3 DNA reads TGTGCCAGCAGCTTAGATAGAACAGCTTATGGCTACACCTTC. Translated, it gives CASSLDRTAYGYTF. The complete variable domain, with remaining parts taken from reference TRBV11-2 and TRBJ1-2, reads EAGVAQSPRYKIIEKRQSVAFWCNPISGHATLYWYQQILGQGPKLLIQFQNNGVVDDSQLPKDRFSAERLKGVDSTLKIQPAKLEDSAVYLCASSLDRTAYGYTFGSGTRLTVV.

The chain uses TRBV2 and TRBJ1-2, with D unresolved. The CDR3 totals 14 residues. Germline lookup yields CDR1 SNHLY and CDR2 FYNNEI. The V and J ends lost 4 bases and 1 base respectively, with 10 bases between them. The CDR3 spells CASSGSQYNYGYTF. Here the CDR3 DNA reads TGTGCCAGCAGTGGTTCGCAGTATAACTATGGCTACACCTTC.